The entry below describes one TCR beta chain. The protocol was immunoSEQ multiplex PCR, while the TCRdb copy is restricted to in-frame clones and leaves out a portion. The sample yields 55,000 to 75,000 clones, roughly 94% seen once. This sample is drawn from a study of T cell changes during pregnancy in multiple sclerosis. The receptor was derived from a female donor with multiple sclerosis, enrolled in a pregnancy study. The material sequenced was peripheral blood, taken after pregnancy.

CDR3 residues: CASSLDREETQYF. The CDR3 nucleotides are TGTGCCAGCAGCCTGGACAGGGAAGAGACCCAGTACTTC. J is TRBJ2-5 and V is TRBV5-6, with TRBD1 matching 8 bases. Germline V CDR1 and CDR2: SGHDT, YYEEEE. There are 13 residues in the CDR3. J lost 3 bases, V lost 4 bases, and 2 bases had no gene match.